The 8 T cell receptor beta chains below all came from one sample that was sequenced in a study of identifying expanded T cells in peripheral blood. The table came from immunoSEQ multiplex PCR; TCRdb's copy has only in-frame clones and leaves some out. The sample gives 75,000 to 95,000 clones, approximately 91% of which show up once; approximately 3% is in the top ten. The material sequenced was blood. The source is a person between 18 and 69 years old in good health.

The V gene is TRBV5-1, the J gene TRBJ1-1, with 10 bases lining up with TRBD1. The CDR3 has 17 amino acids. V trimming: 0 bases; J trimming: 4 bases; junction bases outside the gene matches: 9. Germline V lookup: CDR1 SGHRS, CDR2 YFSETQ. The DNA of the CDR3 is TGCGCCAGCAGCTTGGGAGCCTCCGGGACAGGGGTCACTGAAGCTTTCTTT. This translates into CASSLGASGTGVTEAFF.

The CDR3 region is CASSEVRGTDTQYF. The CDR3 coding sequence is TGTGCCAGCAGTGAAGTGAGGGGCACAGATACGCAGTATTTT. The chain recombines TRBV2 with TRBJ2-3, with TRBD2 as a possible D gene (5 bases). V dropped 1 base and J dropped 1 base, with 6 bases sitting between them. From germline, CDR1 is SNHLY and CDR2 FYNNEI. This CDR3 is built from 14 residues.

This sequence joins TRBV29-1 and TRBJ2-1, with D maybe TRBD2 (6 bases). This CDR3 region has 14 residues. Trimming stripped 6 bases from V and 5 bases from J, with 17 bases between. Per the germline V gene, CDR1 is SQVTM and CDR2 is ANQGSEA. CDR3 in amino acids: CSVRTGEPNNEQFF. Written as DNA, the CDR3 is TGCAGCGTCCGAACGGGGGAGCCCAACAATGAGCAGTTCTTC.

V is TRBV18 and J is TRBJ2-1; weak D call: TRBD1 (6 bases). This CDR3 spans 15 amino acids. The germline V gene encodes CDR1 KGHSH and CDR2 LQKENI. Trimming removed 6 bases from V and 2 bases from J, with 14 bases in between. This CDR3 is CASSLDRSAYNEQFF. As DNA, the CDR3 is TGTGCCAGCTCGCTCGACAGGAGCGCCTACAATGAGCAGTTCTTC. The full variable domain, rest sourced from reference TRBV18 and TRBJ2-1, is NAGVMQNPRHLVRRRGQEARLRCSPMKGHSHVYWYRQLPEEGLKFMVYLQKENIIDESGMPKERFSAEFPKEGPSILRIQQVVRGDSAAYFCASSLDRSAYNEQFFGPGTRLTVL.

The chain has TRBV27 and TRBJ1-1; the match to TRBD1 covers 10 bases. From germline, CDR1 is MNHEY and CDR2 SMNVEV (reference sequence). The junction had 4 bases not matched to a gene; V was cut back by 5 bases and J by 1 base. The CDR3 consists of 15 residues. The CDR3 spells CASSIGQGENTEAFF. The DNA for the CDR3 is TGTGCCAGCAGTATAGGACAGGGGGAGAACACTGAAGCTTTCTTT.

The V and J genes are TRBV6-5 and TRBJ2-1; TRBD2 agrees at 9 bases. In germline, CDR1 is MNHEY, CDR2 SVGAGI. V was pared by 7 bases and J by 6 bases, with 10 bases of the junction left unmatched. The CDR3 is made up of 15 amino acids. In DNA form, the CDR3 reads TGTGCCAGCAAGATAGAGGGACTAGCAGGCAATGAGCAGTTCTTC. This gives the protein CASKIEGLAGNEQFF.

The gene calls are TRBV5-1 and TRBJ1-3; no firm D call. The CDR3 has 14 residues. V lost 0 bases and J lost 3, with 7 bases in between. Germline-derived CDR1 and CDR2 are SGHRS and YFSETQ. CDR3 nucleotide sequence: TGCGCCAGCAGCTTGGGTACAATTGGAAACACCATATATTTT. Translated, it gives CASSLGTIGNTIYF.

The rearrangement joins TRBV5-1 to TRBJ1-4, with TRBD1 matching 12 bases. V lost 4 bases to trimming and J lost 7 bases; unmatched junction nucleotides: 14. The CDR3 is made up of 18 amino acids. Germline CDR1 and CDR2: SGHRS and YFSETQ. CDR3: CASSPPGGQGAGGEKLFF. Written as DNA, the CDR3 is TGCGCCAGCAGCCCGCCCGGGGGACAGGGGGCAGGTGGTGAAAAACTGTTTTTT.